This T cell receptor (beta chain) was recovered during a study of cytomegalovirus exposure and HLA in healthy donors. Study results and caveats: Rarity marked most TCR sequences, yet some public TCRs occurred in many donors. A link between a missense DCLRE1C variant and TCR beta V- and J-gene trimming emerged from a later analysis. Donors belonging to an Asian-associated ancestry cluster reportedly showed fewer N-insertions in productive TCRs than the 666-donor mean, according to what a later analysis found.

Regarding this clone: Antigen specificity is unknown.

PCR primers comprised 60 Vbeta and 13 Jbeta primers. Profiled with immunoSEQ multiplex PCR; TCRdb holds only in-frame clones, not every one. The sample includes tens of thousands of clones. Germline V gives CDR1 SGDLS, CDR2 YYNGEE. V was pared by 3 bases and J by 0 bases, with 9 bases between. This CDR3 region has 15 residues. This chain links TRBV9 with TRBJ2-2; D ambiguous. This receptor was obtained from a woman in her sixties or seventies in good health and CMV-seronegative. Sequenced sample: PBMCs. The CDR3 DNA sequence: TGTGCCAGCAGCGGTAGCACGTCGAACACCGGGGAGCTGTTTTTT. Its translation is CASSGSTSNTGELFF.